These T cell receptor beta chains were read from a single sample in a study of CD8 T cells in ankylosing spondylitis. TCRdb analysed the 5' RACE reads with MiXCR anew, one entry per CDR3 protein. Of some 800,000 distinct CDR3 sequences listed, 10% to 15% were seen once; the top ten hold 0.51%. Sequencing input: blood, either unsorted or a sorted T cell fraction (not recorded which). These receptors all come from a male donor with ankylosing spondylitis. Both conserved end residues are part of each CDR3. D genes are given only for firm matches. A clone size is listed for some rows: how often the clone was seen (once, few, many), or a class if it is expanded.

D gene,clone size,J gene,V gene,CDR3 DNA,CDR3 protein
TRBD2,NA,TRBJ2-1,TRBV5-1,TGCGCCAGCAGCTGGGGACTAGCGGGAGGGCCTTTATACAATGAGCAGTTCTTC,CASSWGLAGGPLYNEQFF
NA,few,TRBJ2-5,TRBV20-1,TGCAGTGCTAGAAACCGAATGGGGACCCAGTACTTC,CSARNRMGTQYF
TRBD2,few,TRBJ2-7,TRBV20-1,TGCAGTGCTTCCGGGACTAACCTATACGAGCAGTACTTC,CSASGTNLYEQYF
TRBD1,NA,TRBJ1-3,TRBV6-5,TGTGCCAGCAGTTACTCTGCCGGGACAGTTGGAAACACCATATATTTT,CASSYSAGTVGNTIYF
NA,NA,TRBJ2-1,TRBV6-2/TRBV6-3,TGTGCCAGCAGTAGGGGGGGCCTCGGATATGAGCAGTTCTTC,CASSRGGLGYEQFF
NA,NA,TRBJ2-4,TRBV2,TGTGCCAGCGCTGGGGACACAAACATTCAGTACTTC,CASAGDTNIQYF
NA,few,TRBJ1-5,TRBV12-3/TRBV12-4,TGTGCCAGCAGTTTGGGCCGGGAGGGTGGTCAGCCCCAGCATTTT,CASSLGREGGQPQHF
NA,few,TRBJ1-6,TRBV20-1,TGCAGTGCTAGAGATTGGGAAGGAGGAGTTGGTTCACCCCTCCACTTT,CSARDWEGGVGSPLHF
NA,many,TRBJ1-1,TRBV20-1,TGCAGTGCTAGAGATTTGTCGAGGGCTGGGGACACTGAAGCTTTCTTT,CSARDLSRAGDTEAFF
NA,NA,TRBJ1-4,TRBV7-2,TGTGCCAGCAGCTTATCAGGGGAGGATGAAAAACTGTTTTTT,CASSLSGEDEKLFF
TRBD1,NA,TRBJ1-6,TRBV7-9,TGTGCCAGCAGCACCACCGGCAGGGGGTCACCCCTCCACTTT,CASSTTGRGSPLHF
TRBD1,NA,TRBJ2-5,TRBV2,TGTGCCAGCAGCCAACAGGGGAACCAAGAGACCCAGTACTTC,CASSQQGNQETQYF
TRBD1,few,TRBJ1-2,TRBV6-5,TGTGCCAGCAGTTACCAGGGGGCTCGTGCTAACTATGGCTACACCTTC,CASSYQGARANYGYTF
TRBD2,many,TRBJ2-2,TRBV11-2,TGTGCCAGCAGTCGTAGGACTAGCGGGAGGGCAACGGGCACCGGGGAGCTGTTTTTT,CASSRRTSGRATGTGELFF
NA,NA,TRBJ2-2,TRBV6-6,TGTGCCAGCTCTAGATTTGACGGGGAGCTGTTTTTT,CASSRFDGELFF
TRBD2,few,TRBJ2-3,TRBV5-1,TGCGCCAGCAGCTTGCGGGGAGCGGGGGGTCAAGGATATACGCAGTATTTT,CASSLRGAGGQGYTQYF
NA,few,TRBJ1-1,TRBV18,TGTGCCAGCTCACCTTCCGTTATGGGAACTGAAGCTTTCTTT,CASSPSVMGTEAFF
NA,few,TRBJ1-2,TRBV27,TGTGCCAGCAGTTTATATCGGGGCGGCGCGGGCTACACCTTC,CASSLYRGGAGYTF
TRBD1,many,TRBJ2-7,TRBV29-1,TGCAGCGTTGGAGGGGGCCGTATAGAGTACGAGCAGTACTTC,CSVGGGRIEYEQYF
TRBD2,NA,TRBJ2-3,TRBV6-5,TGTGCCAGCAGTTACTCGGGGCTAGCGGAAGGGGATACGCAGTATTTT,CASSYSGLAEGDTQYF
NA,few,TRBJ1-1,TRBV6-2/TRBV6-3,TGTGCCAGCAGTTACGGGCGGGTGAACACTGAAGCTTTCTTT,CASSYGRVNTEAFF
NA,NA,TRBJ2-1,TRBV7-2,TGTGCCAGCAGCTTAGGGGCAGGGGGACTTAATGAGCAGTTCTTC,CASSLGAGGLNEQFF
TRBD1,many,TRBJ2-5,TRBV29-1,TGCAGCGTGGACAGGGGAGCAGAGACCCAGTACTTC,CSVDRGAETQYF
NA,NA,TRBJ1-2,TRBV9,TGTGCCAGCACCGCAGACCGGACACATGTTACGGGGTTCAATGGCTACACCTTC,CASTADRTHVTGFNGYTF
NA,few,TRBJ2-1,TRBV9,TGTGCCAGCAGCGTAGGGGTCGGGACTCCCGGGCAGTTCTTC,CASSVGVGTPGQFF
TRBD2,many,TRBJ2-1,TRBV20-1,TGCAGTGGAGGGCTAGCGGAGATATACAATGAGCAGTTCTTC,CSGGLAEIYNEQFF
NA,NA,TRBJ2-6,TRBV10-3,TGTGCCATCAGTGAGTCCGGCGCTGGGGCCAACGTCCTGACTTTC,CAISESGAGANVLTF
TRBD2,many,TRBJ2-1,TRBV10-3,TGTGCCATCAGTGATTACGGGACTAGCGGGAGAGGTTCCTACAATGAGCAGTTCTTC,CAISDYGTSGRGSYNEQFF
TRBD1,many,TRBJ1-2,TRBV6-1,TGTGCCAGCAGCCCGGGACAGATTAACTATGGCTACACCTTC,CASSPGQINYGYTF
NA,few,TRBJ1-5,TRBV20-1,TGCAGTGCTCTACCTAGGGGGAATCAGCCCCAGCATTTT,CSALPRGNQPQHF
NA,many,TRBJ1-2,TRBV20-1,TGCAGTGCTAGGAATGGTCGGGACTATGGCTACACCTTC,CSARNGRDYGYTF
NA,few,TRBJ2-7,TRBV19,TGTGCCAGTAGGGACCGGGGCGAGCAGTACTTC,CASRDRGEQYF
TRBD2,NA,TRBJ2-3,TRBV10-3,TGTGCCATCAGTGAGGCTAGCGGGGGAGACACAGATACGCAGTATTTT,CAISEASGGDTDTQYF
NA,few,TRBJ1-5,TRBV20-1,TGCAGTGCTGTCTACAGGGCGGGGTATAGCAATCAGCCCCAGCATTTT,CSAVYRAGYSNQPQHF
TRBD2,NA,TRBJ2-1,TRBV20-1,TGCAGTGCTAGAGTCCCTCTAGCGGGAGGCTACAATGAGCAGTTCTTC,CSARVPLAGGYNEQFF